This entry lists 19 T cell receptor beta chains sequenced from one sample in a study of identical twins (dated by TCRdb to 2016 to 2017). The library was prepared using 5' RACE. Reads for this sample came from an Illumina HiSeq 2000. The public reads were reanalyzed by TCRdb: fastp trimming at Q25, MiXCR alignment, in-frame beta chains only. Each CDR3 protein appears once, grouped with its most common genes and DNA. For this sample there are roughly 200,000 distinct CDR3 sequences; about 16% appear just once. 35% to 45% of the sample is taken by the ten largest. This same sample was also taken into another study, of T cells expressing NK-cell markers.

The specimen sequenced was CD8+ T cells sorted from blood. The receptor source for this set is a young woman in good health.

Ten or more counts support this clonotype. The chain carries TRBV29-1 and TRBJ1-1; a weak D match, TRBD1 (5 bases). Trimming removed 5 bases at V and 8 bases at J, with 15 bases between. Germline CDR1 reads SQVTM; CDR2 reads ANQGSEA. The CDR3 extends over 12 amino acids. The CDR3 protein is CSVKADSPEAFF. CDR3 coding DNA: TGCAGCGTTAAAGCAGACAGTCCAGAAGCTTTCTTT. Filled out from reference TRBV29-1 and TRBJ1-1, the complete variable domain reads SAVISQKPSRDICQRGTSLTIQCQVDSQVTMMFWYRQQPGQSLTLIATANQGSEATYESGFVIDKFPISRPNLTFSTLTVSNMSPEDSSIYLCSVKADSPEAFFGQGTRLTVV.

This clonotype has only a few counts. The V gene is TRBV11-1, the J gene TRBJ2-1; TRBD2 agrees at 7 bases. The V gene end was trimmed by 1 base and the J gene end by 1 base; junction bases not matched to a gene: 10. The CDR3 is made up of 18 amino acids. Germline V gene sequence: CDR1 SGHAT, CDR2 FQDESV (reference sequence). CDR3 in DNA: TGTGCCAGCAGCTTAGAAGGCGGGAGATTTGGTTCCTACAATGAGCAGTTCTTC. It encodes CASSLEGGRFGSYNEQFF.

This clonotype was seen a few times. For the CDR3, the DNA is TGCAGTGCTCAGGGGGTTCGGAACACTGAAGCTTTCTTT. Translated, it gives CSAQGVRNTEAFF. The chain links TRBV20-1 to TRBJ1-1; the match to TRBD1 covers 7 bases. This CDR3 contains 13 residues. The trim removed 5 bases at V and 1 base at J, leaving 4 bases unmatched. Germline CDR1 and CDR2: DFQATT and SNEGSKA (reference sequence).

This clonotype occurred many times. The chain carries TRBV6-2 or TRBV6-3 and TRBJ2-3; TRBD2 matches at 12 bases. There are 14 residues in the CDR3. V dropped 5 bases and J dropped 5; count of bases not matched to a gene: 2. The germline CDR1 and CDR2 sequences are MNHEY and SVGEGT. CDR3 in amino acids: CASSTGLAGDTQYF. The CDR3 DNA follows: TGTGCCAGCAGTACGGGACTAGCGGGAGATACGCAGTATTTT.

This clonotype showed up just a few times. The chain employs TRBV6-1 and TRBJ2-3; D perhaps matches TRBD2 (6 bases). The CDR3 has 14 residues. Trimming stripped 5 bases from V and 4 bases from J, with 13 bases between. Germline V gene data show CDR1 as MNHNS and CDR2 as SASEGT. The CDR3 bases are TGTGCCAGCAGTCCTAGCGACGGGGCAGATACGCAGTATTTT. This sequence encodes CASSPSDGADTQYF.

The rearrangement uses TRBV9 and TRBJ1-2; D is unresolved. Trimming removed 4 bases from V and 8 bases from J, with 9 bases in between. The CDR3 covers 11 residues. From germline, CDR1 is SGDLS and CDR2 YYNGEE. CDR3 amino acids: CASSSRKGYTF. CDR3 bases: TGTGCCAGCAGCTCCCGCAAGGGCTACACCTTC.

This clonotype appeared a few times. This sequence joins TRBV6-2 or TRBV6-3 and TRBJ1-1; TRBD1 is a possible D gene (5 bases). CDR1 and CDR2 (germline): MNHEY, SVGEGT. The CDR3 runs 18 residues. Trimming pared 4 bases from V and 2 bases from J, leaving 23 bases between. The CDR3 bases are TGTGCCAGCAGTTTTCCCCCCTCGTCGGGGGGAATCAACACTGAAGCTTTCTTT. Encoded protein: CASSFPPSSGGINTEAFF.

In its sample, this clonotype was seen a few times. The chain joins TRBV4-1 to TRBJ2-2; D unresolved. The CDR3 consists of 15 residues. The V gene's germline CDR1 is MGHRA and CDR2 YSYEKL. Trimming shortened V by 0 bases and J by 5 bases, and 10 bases separated the two germline ends. The CDR3 sequence is CASSQDPSPTGELFF. The CDR3 nucleotides read TGCGCCAGCAGCCAAGACCCTAGTCCTACCGGGGAGCTGTTTTTT.

This chain uses TRBV7-2 with TRBJ2-1; the D gene is possibly TRBD2 (5 bases). Germline V gives CDR1 SGHTA, CDR2 FQGNSA. The CDR3 is made up of 16 amino acids. Between the trimmed V and J ends, which lost 0 bases and 8 bases, there was a span of 17 bases. In DNA form, the CDR3 reads TGTGCCAGCAGCTTAGCGTTTGCTAGCCTAATGGATGAGCAGTTCTTC. This sequence encodes CASSLAFASLMDEQFF. Using reference TRBV7-2 and TRBJ2-1 for the parts outside the CDR3, the full variable domain is GAGVSQSPSNKVTEKGKDVELRCDPISGHTALYWYRQSLGQGLEFLIYFQGNSAPDKSGLPSDRFSAERTGGSVSTLTIQRTQQEDSAVYLCASSLAFASLMDEQFFGPGTRLTVL.

There are a few counts of this clonotype. The chain couples TRBV12-3 or TRBV12-4 to TRBJ2-3; tentative D call: TRBD1 (6 bases). Trimming cost V 1 base and J 2 bases, with 19 bases left between them. The CDR3 runs to 18 residues. The CDR3 sequence is CASSLVTGWSGDTDTQYF. The CDR3 DNA reads TGTGCCAGCAGTTTAGTTACAGGGTGGAGTGGGGACACAGATACGCAGTATTTT.

The chain is built from TRBV15 and TRBJ2-5; 8 bases are shared with TRBD1. Germline V gene lookup returns CDR1 LNHNV and CDR2 YYDKDF (reference sequence). There are 14 residues in the CDR3. V lost 1 base, J lost 7 bases, and 5 bases stayed unmatched. The CDR3 protein is CATSRAQGAGTQYF. The DNA of the CDR3 is TGTGCCACCAGCAGAGCTCAGGGGGCGGGGACCCAGTACTTC.

This clonotype has a handful of counts. V gene TRBV29-1 combines with J gene TRBJ2-6; no clear D. CDR3 length: 14 amino acids. The V and J ends lost 4 bases and 4 bases respectively, with 11 bases between them. The germline V gene encodes CDR1 SQVTM and CDR2 ANQGSEA. The CDR3 sequence: CSVVGVSGANVLTF. Written as DNA, the CDR3 is TGCAGCGTTGTTGGCGTTTCCGGGGCCAACGTCCTGACTTTC.

Here the CDR3 DNA reads TGTGCCAGCAGCCAAGTTGGAGGGTTTGCTTTCTTT. Its protein is CASSQVGGFAFF. The rearrangement links TRBV14 to TRBJ1-1; D gene unclear. The CDR3 has 12 amino acids. Germline V gives CDR1 SGHDN, CDR2 FVKESK. The V and J ends lost 1 base and 11 bases respectively, with 11 bases between them. The entire variable domain, with the rest obtained from reference TRBV14 and TRBJ1-1, is as follows: EAGVTQFPSHSVIEKGQTVTLRCDPISGHDNLYWYRRVMGKEIKFLLHFVKESKQDESGMPNNRFLAERTGGTYSTLKVQPAELEDSGVYFCASSQVGGFAFFGQGTRLTVV.

This clonotype was seen more than once but under ten times. V gene TRBV27 combines with J gene TRBJ2-1, with 9 bases matching TRBD2. The ends lost 8 bases at V and 6 bases at J; junction bases unmatched: 5. Germline assignment: CDR1 MNHEY and CDR2 SMNVEV (reference sequence). The CDR3 spans 13 residues. The DNA for the CDR3 is TGTGCCAGCCGCGGGGGGGCCATCAATGAGCAGTTCTTC. Residues: CASRGGAINEQFF.

The rearrangement joins TRBV2 to TRBJ1-2; the D is unclear. Trimming stripped 1 base from V and 6 bases from J, with 15 bases between. Per germline, CDR1 SNHLY and CDR2 FYNNEI. The CDR3 totals 15 residues. In DNA form, the CDR3 reads TGTGCCAGCAGTGAAGAAGCCATATACATCGATGGCTACACCTTC. This sequence encodes CASSEEAIYIDGYTF.

This chain uses TRBV6-5 with TRBJ1-1; the D gene is possibly TRBD1 (5 bases). CDR1 is MNHEY, CDR2 SVGAGI, per germline. The CDR3 has 13 amino acids. The ends were cut back, 7 bases at V and 4 bases at J, with 13 bases in the middle. CDR3 region: CASNSYGATEAFF. The CDR3 nucleotides are TGTGCCAGCAATTCCTACGGGGCCACTGAAGCTTTCTTT.

The V gene is TRBV6-5, the J gene TRBJ2-2; the D call may be TRBD1 or TRBD2 (5 bases each). The germline CDR1 and CDR2 sequences are MNHEY and SVGAGI. This CDR3 spans 15 amino acids. The V end lost 4 bases, the J end lost 4 bases, and 13 bases lay between the germline ends. CDR3 loop: CASSSPGRTTGELFF. CDR3 coding DNA: TGTGCCAGCAGTTCCCCGGGGCGTACCACCGGGGAGCTGTTTTTT.

The CDR3 loop is CASSVERSMNTEAFF. In DNA form, the CDR3 reads TGTGCCAGCAGCGTAGAACGCAGCATGAACACTGAAGCTTTCTTT. The rearrangement joins TRBV9 to TRBJ1-1; no clear D gene. Germline CDR1 and CDR2: SGDLS and YYNGEE. The ends were cut back, 0 bases at V and 0 bases at J, with 9 bases in the middle. The CDR3 loop spans 15 amino acids.

The sample holds a few counts of this clonotype. The chain is built from TRBV5-1 and TRBJ2-7; TRBD1 matches at 10 bases. CDR3 size: 15 residues. Germline V lookup: CDR1 SGHRS, CDR2 YFSETQ. V was pared by 3 bases and J by 2 bases, with 5 bases of the junction left unmatched. The CDR3 sequence: CASSSGQGETYEQYF. CDR3 DNA sequence: TGCGCCAGCAGCTCCGGACAGGGGGAAACCTACGAGCAGTACTTC.